The subject of this entry is one T cell receptor beta chain. Its antigen target is currently unknown. Qualities for individual bases were not recorded, and no much larger clone is one base off. One collaborating source in Seattle enrolled patients during active infection and followed them longitudinally through the course of disease. Whole blood was collected in K2EDTA tubes by collaborating institutions according to the institutions' own protocols. For TCRbeta analysis, collaborators shipped samples in one of three forms: frozen whole blood, isolated PBMCs, or DNA extracted from either of those sample types. Including cysteine and phenylalanine, the CDR3 has 15 amino acids. The retained sequence is limited to the CDR3, 45 bases, with the frame set at the first base. TCRbeta CDR3 regions were amplified from genomic DNA by means of the immunoSEQ Assay, a bias-controlled multiplex PCR. In the paper's pipeline: Nucleated cell counts per sample were estimated from amplification of reference gene primers within the assay. To quantify the absolute abundance of each unique TCRbeta CDR3 rearrangement, sequence reads were collapsed and filtered. For each sample, productive Simpson clonality was calculated as the square root of Simpson's diversity index over productive rearrangements. The table was pulled from immuneACCESS by TCRdb, which kept in-frame rearrangements only. Such tables lose some clones; where checked, under half of the loss comes from unresolved V genes, and the rest has no known cause. For V, J and clone size, that table is used; D and trimming come from the DNA. The table for this sample lists around 160,000 clones; roughly 85% of them were counted only once. The ten largest account for approximately 8% of the sample.

The sample belongs to a study of blood T cell repertoires in COVID-19 (TCRdb year 2020). With respect to the entire study: Collaborator samples came from the United States, Italy and Spain and covered acute and convalescent phases of COVID-19. The prospective study material was composed of cDNA or gDNA derived from T cells, B-cell-depleted T cells, or PBMCs. The dataset comprised deeply sampled blood TCRbeta repertoires from subjects exposed to, actively infected with, or recovered from COVID-19. A freely available public database, intended as a resource for researchers studying the immune response to SARS-CoV-2, is where the repertoires were released. The samples were drawn from two sources: the first 160 participants of the ongoing ImmuneRACE study, and approximately 1,300 subjects contributed by 6 global collaborators. Sample metadata almost always included a de-identified subject ID, COVID-19 status, age in years and sex. Where available, HLA class I and class II types were taken from metadata supplied by the sample provider and were not determined by assay-based typing. What the study reported, not specific to this receptor: How much clinical and demographic metadata was included differed by source and by participant, and the metadata was provided uncurated.

This sequence originates from an older woman with COVID-19, enrolled during active disease. The sequence joins TRBV21-1 to TRBJ2-1; the DNA was not compared with TRBD2, the D call given in the table. TRBV21-1 is marked as a pseudogene. Sequences were obtained from peripheral blood. The DNA reads TGTGCCAGCAGCAAAAACCGGAGCTCCTACAATGAGCAGTTCTTC. This yields the protein CASSKNRSSYNEQFF.